These T cell receptor beta chains were read from a single sample in a study of T cells in localized non-small cell lung cancer. Some clones are missing from TCRdb's copy, which holds only in-frame ones; the method was immunoSEQ multiplex PCR. This sample yields tens of thousands of clones, of which around 80% are seen a single time; 17% belongs to the top ten. The sequencing used peripheral blood, collected before any cancer treatment. These receptors were collected from a male donor older than 55 with stage III squamous cell lung carcinoma. The CDR3 runs from the conserved cysteine through the conserved F or W. Each record gives: J gene, V gene, D gene, clone size, CDR3 protein, CDR3 DNA. A D gene is named only where the DNA matches it firmly. Where a row states a size, it is once, few, many or the class of an expanded clone; other rows omit it.

>TRBJ2-1|TRBV5-1|TRBD1|-
CASIRDRYSNEQFF
TGCGCCAGCATTCGGGACAGGTATTCCAATGAGCAGTTCTTC
>TRBJ1-1|TRBV5-5|-|-
CASSLTGWTEAFF
TGTGCCAGCAGCTTGACGGGGTGGACTGAAGCTTTCTTT
>TRBJ2-2|TRBV7-2|TRBD2|-
CASSGTRWGRELFF
TGTGCCAGCAGCGGGACTAGATGGGGTAGGGAGCTGTTTTTT
>TRBJ1-2|TRBV14|-|few
CASSQRRGNYGYTF
TGTGCCAGCAGCCAGAGGCGGGGAAACTATGGCTACACCTTC
>TRBJ2-1|TRBV4-1|TRBD2|-
CASSQELAGGNNEQFF
TGCGCCAGCAGCCAGGAACTAGCGGGGGGAAACAATGAGCAGTTCTTC
>TRBJ2-5|TRBV27|-|-
CASSLSGPGQETQYF
TGTGCCAGCAGTTTATCGGGCCCAGGGCAAGAGACCCAGTACTTC
>TRBJ1-4|TRBV15|TRBD1|-
CATSSSRGTRFEKLFF
TGTGCCACCAGCAGTTCCAGGGGGACACGCTTCGAAAAACTGTTTTTT
>TRBJ1-1|TRBV5-1|-|-
CASSEPNTEAFF
TGCGCCAGCAGCGAGCCGAACACTGAAGCTTTCTTT
>TRBJ2-7|TRBV6-6|TRBD2|-
CASSLAGKSYEQYF
TGTGCCAGCAGTCTAGCGGGGAAATCCTACGAGCAGTACTTC
>TRBJ2-5|TRBV7-8|-|-
CASSLHLDSEETQYF
TGTGCCAGCAGCTTACATCTGGACAGCGAAGAGACCCAGTACTTC
>TRBJ2-1|TRBV2|-|few
CASRPNNEQFF
TGTGCCAGCAGACCCAACAATGAGCAGTTCTTC
>TRBJ1-1|TRBV5-1|-|-
CASRRDPTPNTEAFF
TGCGCCAGCAGAAGGGACCCCACACCTAACACTGAAGCTTTCTTT
>TRBJ1-1|TRBV5-1|TRBD1|-
CASSSTPQGQNTEAFF
TGCGCCAGCAGCTCCACGCCACAGGGGCAGAACACTGAAGCTTTCTTT
>TRBJ2-1|TRBV2|-|-
CASSGDEQAAQQFF
TGTGCCAGCAGTGGAGACGAACAGGCCGCCCAGCAGTTCTTC
>TRBJ2-1|TRBV5-6|TRBD2|-
CASTGLGIIEQFF
TGTGCCAGTACGGGACTAGGAATCATCGAGCAGTTCTTC
>TRBJ2-3|TRBV7-8|-|-
CASSLVGGGVTDTQYF
TGTGCCAGCAGCTTAGTTGGAGGGGGGGTGACAGATACGCAGTATTTT
>TRBJ1-4|TRBV27|-|-
CASGYGLTATNEKLFF
TGTGCCAGCGGATACGGGCTCACTGCAACTAATGAAAAACTGTTTTTT
>TRBJ2-7|TRBV2|-|-
CASRAVRGENEQYF
TGTGCCAGCAGGGCGGTCCGGGGCGAAAACGAGCAGTACTTC
>TRBJ2-1|TRBV5-4|TRBD2|-
CASSPGGTSGRLEQFF
TGTGCCAGCAGCCCGGGGGGGACTAGCGGGAGGCTTGAGCAGTTCTTC
>TRBJ1-1|TRBV5-1|-|-
CASSLELGSEAFF
TGCGCCAGCAGCTTGGAACTTGGGAGTGAAGCTTTCTTT
>TRBJ1-3|TRBV7-9|-|-
CASSFPNRESSGNTIYF
TGTGCCAGCAGCTTTCCCAACAGAGAATCCTCTGGAAACACCATATATTTT
>TRBJ1-2|TRBV30|-|few
CAWSVSPVDPGYTF
TGTGCCTGGAGTGTATCCCCGGTGGACCCTGGCTACACCTTC
>TRBJ2-2|TRBV5-5|-|-
CASSLYVNTGELFF
TGTGCCAGCAGTTTATACGTGAACACCGGGGAGCTGTTTTTT
>TRBJ2-1|TRBV30|TRBD2|-
CAWRGLAEKFF
TGTGCCTGGAGAGGACTAGCGGAGAAGTTCTTC
>TRBJ1-4|TRBV27|TRBD1|-
CASRLQGSREKLFF
TGTGCCAGCAGGTTACAGGGGTCTCGTGAAAAACTGTTTTTT
>TRBJ1-3|TRBV25-1|TRBD1|few
CASSDPRGPGNTIYF
TGTGCCAGCAGTGACCCCAGGGGGCCAGGGAACACCATATATTTT
>TRBJ2-2|TRBV14|-|-
CASSQDGAEELFF
TGTGCCAGCAGCCAAGATGGGGCAGAGGAGCTGTTTTTT
>TRBJ2-3|TRBV10-3|-|-
CAISLGDTQYF
TGTGCCATCAGTTTAGGAGATACGCAGTATTTT
>TRBJ1-1|TRBV5-8|TRBD1|-
CASSLGQGEGDTEAFF
TGTGCCAGCAGCTTGGGACAGGGCGAGGGGGACACTGAAGCTTTCTTT
>TRBJ2-5|TRBV27|TRBD2|-
CASSPQPPQRGQETQYF
TGTGCCAGCAGTCCACAACCTCCACAGCGGGGACAAGAGACCCAGTACTTC
>TRBJ1-2|TRBV10-3|-|few
CAISESLDSYGYTF
TGTGCCATCAGTGAGTCACTGGACTCCTATGGCTACACCTTC
>TRBJ1-2|TRBV25-1|-|-
CASSEVGALYGYTF
TGTGCCAGCAGTGAGGTGGGCGCCCTTTATGGCTACACCTTC
>TRBJ2-1|TRBV7-9|-|-
CASSLEGGRNEQFF
TGTGCCAGCAGCTTAGAGGGGGGGAGAAATGAGCAGTTCTTC
>TRBJ2-2|TRBV30|-|-
CAWTGQLKGGSGELFF
TGTGCCTGGACGGGACAATTGAAAGGTGGATCCGGGGAGCTGTTTTTT
>TRBJ2-1|TRBV27|TRBD1|medium-sized
CASSSPFGGQGINEQFF
TGTGCCAGCAGTTCCCCCTTTGGGGGACAGGGGATCAATGAGCAGTTCTTC
>TRBJ1-5|TRBV2|-|-
CASSLAGGFNQPQHF
TGTGCCAGCAGCCTCGCTGGGGGCTTCAATCAGCCCCAGCATTTT
>TRBJ1-1|TRBV6-1|-|-
CASSQSRGNTEAFF
TGTGCCAGCAGTCAGAGTAGGGGGAACACTGAAGCTTTCTTT
>TRBJ2-1|TRBV6-1|-|-
CASSELGSSYNEQFF
TGTGCCAGCAGTGAACTGGGGAGCTCCTACAATGAGCAGTTCTTC
>TRBJ2-7|TRBV2|-|-
CASSVGGAAYEQYF
TGTGCCAGCAGTGTGGGGGGGGCCGCCTACGAGCAGTACTTC
>TRBJ1-1|TRBV19|-|-
CASSIEGAHTEAFF
TGTGCCAGTAGTATAGAGGGGGCCCACACTGAAGCTTTCTTT
>TRBJ1-1|TRBV11-2|TRBD1|-
CASSSGRGRFTEAFF
TGTGCCAGCAGCTCAGGGAGGGGGCGGTTCACTGAAGCTTTCTTT
>TRBJ1-6|TRBV19|-|once
CASSIEGDSPLHF
TGTGCCAGTAGTATAGAGGGGGATTCACCCCTCCACTTT
>TRBJ2-1|TRBV6-5|-|-
CASSSSTDKYNEQFF
TGTGCCAGCAGTTCCTCGACAGATAAATACAATGAGCAGTTCTTC
>TRBJ2-3|TRBV19|-|-
CASSISGAGADTQYF
TGTGCCAGTAGTATCTCCGGAGCCGGAGCAGATACGCAGTATTTT
>TRBJ2-4|TRBV30|-|-
CAWAPFAVSLAKNIQYF
TGTGCCTGGGCACCCTTCGCTGTCTCCTTAGCCAAAAACATTCAGTACTTC